Listed below are T cell receptor beta chains from one sample, sequenced in a study of blood T cell repertoires in COVID-19. The data were produced by immunoSEQ multiplex PCR, yet TCRdb's version contains in-frame clones alone and is incomplete. The profile covers under 200,000 clones, with 75% to 95% appearing a single time and 0.53% taken by the ten largest. Sequencing used peripheral blood. The source of these receptors is a middle-aged man with acute or convalescent COVID-19. The CDR3 runs from the conserved cysteine through the conserved F or W. A D gene is named only where the DNA matches it firmly. Some rows mark clone size as missing; the rest say once, few, many or name a class of expanded clone.

>TRBJ1-5|NA|NA|TRBV10-2
TGCGCCACCCATACAGGGTTTAGCAATCAGCCCCAGCATTTT
CATHTGFSNQPQHF
>TRBJ2-1|NA|TRBD1|TRBV11-2
TGTGCCAGCAGGCGACAGGGGGCCCTCCTCAATGAGCAGTTCTTC
CASRRQGALLNEQFF
>TRBJ2-6|NA|TRBD2|TRBV9
TGTGCCAGCAGCGTAGCCCGACGGACTAGCGGGTTATCTGGGGCCAACGTCCTGACTTTC
CASSVARRTSGLSGANVLTF
>TRBJ1-2|NA|TRBD1|TRBV7-2
TGTGCCAGCAGCTTAGCGGACAGGGGGCGACTCACCTTC
CASSLADRGRLTF
>TRBJ1-3|NA|NA|TRBV3-1/TRBV3-2
TGTGCCAGCAGCCATATGGCGGCCGGGGACACCATATATTTT
CASSHMAAGDTIYF
>TRBJ1-4|NA|NA|TRBV19
TGTGCCAGTAGTATGTCCAGTAATGAAAAACTGTTTTTT
CASSMSSNEKLFF
>TRBJ2-3|NA|NA|TRBV30
TGTGCCTGGAAATCAGGGTCTCGAGATACGCAGTATTTT
CAWKSGSRDTQYF
>TRBJ2-7|NA|NA|TRBV27
TGTGCCAGCAGTGCCCCGGTGGGGGGGCGGCGCTACGAGCAGTACTTC
CASSAPVGGRRYEQYF
>TRBJ1-2|NA|NA|TRBV4-1
TGCGCCAGCAGCCAATGGGGGGTGAGAGGCTACACCTTC
CASSQWGVRGYTF
>TRBJ1-1|NA|TRBD1|TRBV2
TGTGCCAGCAGTGACCTCCGGGACAGGGGACGTTCAGCTTTCTTT
CASSDLRDRGRSAFF
>TRBJ2-3|NA|TRBD1|TRBV20-1
TGCAGTGCTAGTAAACGGCAGGGGGAAGCAGATACGCAGTATTTT
CSASKRQGEADTQYF
>TRBJ1-6|once|NA|TRBV6-6
TGTGCCAGCACCTACGGGGGGTATTCACCCCTCCACTTT
CASTYGGYSPLHF
>TRBJ1-1|NA|NA|TRBV6-2/TRBV6-3
TGTGCCAGCAGTTGGGCCTACACTGAAGCTTTCTTT
CASSWAYTEAFF
>TRBJ1-1|NA|TRBD1|TRBV12-3/TRBV12-4
TGTGCCAGCACCCAGGGGGGGAACACTGAAGCTTTCTTT
CASTQGGNTEAFF
>TRBJ2-7|NA|NA|TRBV28
TGTGCCAGCCGCGAGCCGACCTACGAGCAGTACTTC
CASREPTYEQYF
>TRBJ2-2|once|TRBD1|TRBV10-3
TGTGCCATCAATCCGGGACAGGCGAACACCGGGGAGCTGTTTTTT
CAINPGQANTGELFF
>TRBJ1-1|NA|NA|TRBV30
TGTGCCTGGAGTCGATGGGGGCGAGACACTGAAGCTTTCTTT
CAWSRWGRDTEAFF
>TRBJ2-3|once|NA|TRBV5-1
TGCGCCAGCAGCTCCCTCTACGGGGGACCAGATACGCAGTATTTT
CASSSLYGGPDTQYF
>TRBJ2-1|NA|TRBD1|TRBV4-2
TGTGCCAGCAGCCAAGGGCAGGGGGCGAGGGGTGAGCAGTTCTTC
CASSQGQGARGEQFF
>TRBJ1-2|NA|NA|TRBV28
TGTGCCAGCAGTCTGGACACCCACTATGGCTACACCTTC
CASSLDTHYGYTF
>TRBJ2-1|NA|TRBD2|TRBV19
TGTGCCAGTACTAGCGGGAGTGCTTCCGAGCAGTTCTTC
CASTSGSASEQFF